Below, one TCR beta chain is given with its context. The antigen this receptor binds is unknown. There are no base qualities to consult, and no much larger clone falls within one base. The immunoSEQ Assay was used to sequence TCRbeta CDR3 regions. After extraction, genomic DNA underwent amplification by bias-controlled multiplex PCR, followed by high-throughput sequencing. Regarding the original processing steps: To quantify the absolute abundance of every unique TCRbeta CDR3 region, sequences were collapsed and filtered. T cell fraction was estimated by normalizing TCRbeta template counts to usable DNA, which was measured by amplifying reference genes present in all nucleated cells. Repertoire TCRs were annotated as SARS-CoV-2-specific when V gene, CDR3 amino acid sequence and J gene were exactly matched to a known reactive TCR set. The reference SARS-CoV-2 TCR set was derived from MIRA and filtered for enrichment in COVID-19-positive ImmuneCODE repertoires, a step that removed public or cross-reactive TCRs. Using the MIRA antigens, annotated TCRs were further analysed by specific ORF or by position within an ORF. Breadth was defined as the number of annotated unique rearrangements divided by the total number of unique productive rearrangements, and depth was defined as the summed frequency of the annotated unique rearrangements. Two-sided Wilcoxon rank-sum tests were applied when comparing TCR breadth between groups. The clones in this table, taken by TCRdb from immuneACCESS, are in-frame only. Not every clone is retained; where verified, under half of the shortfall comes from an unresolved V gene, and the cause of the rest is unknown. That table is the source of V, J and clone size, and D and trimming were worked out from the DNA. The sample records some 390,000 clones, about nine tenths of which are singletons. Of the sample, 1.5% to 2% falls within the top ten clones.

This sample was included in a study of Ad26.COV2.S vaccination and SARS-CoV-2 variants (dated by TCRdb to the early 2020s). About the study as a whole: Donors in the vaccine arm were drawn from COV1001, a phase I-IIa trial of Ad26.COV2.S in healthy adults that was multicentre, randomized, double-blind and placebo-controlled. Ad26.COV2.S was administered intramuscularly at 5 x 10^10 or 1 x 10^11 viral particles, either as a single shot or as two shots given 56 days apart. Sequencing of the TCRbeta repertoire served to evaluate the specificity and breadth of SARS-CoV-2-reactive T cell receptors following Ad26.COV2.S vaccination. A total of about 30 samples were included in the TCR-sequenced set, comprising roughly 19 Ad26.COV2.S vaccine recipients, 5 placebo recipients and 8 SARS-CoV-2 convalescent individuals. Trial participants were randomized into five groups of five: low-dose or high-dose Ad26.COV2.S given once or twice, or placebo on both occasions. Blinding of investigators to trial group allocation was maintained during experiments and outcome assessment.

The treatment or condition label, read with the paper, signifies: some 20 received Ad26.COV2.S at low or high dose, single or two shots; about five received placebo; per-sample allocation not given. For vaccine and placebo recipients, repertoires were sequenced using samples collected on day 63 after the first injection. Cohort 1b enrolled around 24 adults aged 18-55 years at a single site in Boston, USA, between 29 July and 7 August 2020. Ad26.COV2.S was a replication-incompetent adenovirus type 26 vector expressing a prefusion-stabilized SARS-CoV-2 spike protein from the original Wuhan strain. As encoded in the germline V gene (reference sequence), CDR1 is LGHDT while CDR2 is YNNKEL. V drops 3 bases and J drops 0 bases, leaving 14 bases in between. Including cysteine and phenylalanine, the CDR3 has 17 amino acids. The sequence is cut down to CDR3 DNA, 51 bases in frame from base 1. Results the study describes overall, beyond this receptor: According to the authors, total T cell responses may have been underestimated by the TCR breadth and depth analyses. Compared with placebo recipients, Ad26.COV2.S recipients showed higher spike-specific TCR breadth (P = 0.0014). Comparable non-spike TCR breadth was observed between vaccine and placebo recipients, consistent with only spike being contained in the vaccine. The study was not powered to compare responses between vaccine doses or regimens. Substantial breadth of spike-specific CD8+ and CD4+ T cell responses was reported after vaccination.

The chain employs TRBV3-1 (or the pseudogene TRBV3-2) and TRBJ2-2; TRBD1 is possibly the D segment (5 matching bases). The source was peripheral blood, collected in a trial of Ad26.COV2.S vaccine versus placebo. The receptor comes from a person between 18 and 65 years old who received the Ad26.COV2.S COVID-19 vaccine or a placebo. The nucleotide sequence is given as TGTGCCAGCAGCCAGAACGTATGGGGCGCGAACACCGGGGAGCTGTTTTTT. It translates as CASSQNVWGANTGELFF.